The 8 T cell receptor beta chains below come from one sample, sequenced in a study of regulatory T cells in long-lasting Graves disease. Investigators prepared the TCR beta libraries by applying iRepertoire HTBI primers and Arm-PCR of CDR3 regions. TCRdb reanalysed the multiplex PCR reads using MiXCR and keeps one entry per CDR3 protein. In the table there are some 600,000 distinct CDR3 sequences, 15% to 20% of which are singletons. Documented time point: newly diagnosed GD, antithyroid drugs for less than 3 months. RNA extracted from PBMCs served as the sequencing template. These data were likewise used in another study, on T cells in Graves' hyperthyroidism and ophthalmopathy.

The starting material was peripheral blood mononuclear cells (PBMCs), obtained at new diagnosis, from a patient treated with antithyroid drugs. Receptors were obtained from a young man with Graves disease.

This clonotype came up many times. The chain joins TRBV12-3 or TRBV12-4 to TRBJ1-5; 10 bases fit TRBD1. The CDR3 runs to 17 residues. V dropped 2 bases and J dropped 2; count of bases not matched to a gene: 6. CDR3 protein: CASSLWDRGPGNQPQHF. CDR3 bases: TGTGCCAGCAGTTTATGGGACAGGGGTCCGGGCAATCAGCCCCAGCATTTT.

This clonotype was seen more than once but under ten times. V is TRBV20-1 and J is TRBJ2-2, with TRBD2 matching 14 bases. Germline CDR1 is DFQATT and CDR2 is SNEGSKA (reference sequence). This CDR3 spans 14 amino acids. Trimming cost V 6 bases and J 6 bases; bases outside gene matches: 3. The CDR3 DNA is TGCAGTGCCCCGGGACTAGCGGGAGCCGGGGAGCTGTTTTTT. This translates into CSAPGLAGAGELFF.

This clonotype was found many times. The rearrangement joins TRBV20-1 to TRBJ2-2; maybe TRBD2 (6 bases). The CDR3 consists of 15 residues. Between the trimmed V and J ends, which lost 5 bases and 1 base, there was a span of 14 bases. Germline values: CDR1 DFQATT, CDR2 SNEGSKA (reference sequence). The CDR3 loop reads CSAGDSGRNTGELFF. For the CDR3, the DNA is TGCAGTGCTGGGGATAGCGGACGGAACACCGGGGAGCTGTTTTTT.

At least ten counts were recorded for this clonotype. At one end the junction does not follow the germline gene, possibly because of a read error. The V call is TRBV5-1, the J call TRBJ2-5; no clear D. The CDR3 consists of 11 residues. CDR1 is SGHRS, CDR2 YFSETQ, per germline. The DNA for the CDR3 is TGTGCCAGCAGCTTTCGAGAGACCCAGTACTTC. This sequence encodes CASSFRETQYF. The entire variable domain, with the rest obtained from reference TRBV5-1 and TRBJ2-5, is as follows: KAGVTQTPRYLIKTRGQQVTLSCSPISGHRSVSWYQQTPGQGLQFLFEYFSETQRNKGNFPGRFSGRQFSNSRSEMNVSTLELGDSALYLCASSFRETQYFGPGTRLLVL.

This clonotype was seen more than once but under ten times. The J gene is TRBJ1-3, the V gene TRBV12-3 or TRBV12-4; D not resolved. With 3 bases removed from V and 0 bases from J, the gap between germline ends came to 15 bases. CDR3 size: 17 residues. The CDR3 spells CASSFAAGSGSGNTIYF. The DNA of the CDR3 is TGTGCCAGCAGTTTTGCGGCGGGGAGCGGCTCTGGAAACACCATATATTTT.

V and J are TRBV5-6 and TRBJ2-1, with 10 bases aligning to TRBD2. The CDR3 sequence is 16 residues long. Trimming at V came to 1 base and at J to 6 bases, leaving 7 bases not matched to a gene. CDR1 and CDR2 from the germline V gene are SGHDT and YYEEEE. The CDR3 DNA is TGTGCCAGCAGCTTGAGGCTAGCGGGAGTGGGCAATGAGCAGTTCTTC. Encoded protein: CASSLRLAGVGNEQFF. Full variable domain (outside the CDR3, taken from reference TRBV5-6 and TRBJ2-1): DAGVTQSPTHLIKTRGQQVTLRCSPKSGHDTVSWYQQALGQGPQFIFQYYEEEERQRGNFPDRFSGHQFPNYSSELNVNALLLGDSALYLCASSLRLAGVGNEQFFGPGTRLTVL.

This clonotype was seen many times. The rearrangement joins TRBV20-1 to TRBJ2-3, with 12 bases lining up with TRBD2. Losses at the gene ends were 1 base for V and 7 bases for J; bases not matched to a gene: 9. This CDR3 comprises 16 residues. Germline V gene lookup returns CDR1 DFQATT and CDR2 SNEGSKA (reference sequence). CDR3 loop: CSARVTLAGGGNTQYF. CDR3 coding DNA: TGCAGTGCTAGAGTCACGCTAGCGGGAGGGGGAAATACGCAGTATTTT.

The chain employs TRBV9 and TRBJ2-2, with D possibly TRBD1 on 5 matching bases. V was shortened by 0 bases and J by 5 bases, with 17 bases between the two germline ends. Per germline, CDR1 SGDLS and CDR2 YYNGEE. This CDR3 is built from 17 residues. The CDR3 loop reads CASSVATLQGRTGELFF. The CDR3 DNA sequence: TGTGCCAGCAGCGTAGCTACTCTTCAGGGAAGAACCGGGGAGCTGTTTTTT. The full variable domain, completed using reference TRBV9 and TRBJ2-2, is DSGVTQTPKHLITATGQRVTLRCSPRSGDLSVYWYQQSLDQGLQFLIQYYNGEERAKGNILERFSAQQFPDLHSELNLSSLELGDSALYFCASSVATLQGRTGELFFGEGSRLTVL.